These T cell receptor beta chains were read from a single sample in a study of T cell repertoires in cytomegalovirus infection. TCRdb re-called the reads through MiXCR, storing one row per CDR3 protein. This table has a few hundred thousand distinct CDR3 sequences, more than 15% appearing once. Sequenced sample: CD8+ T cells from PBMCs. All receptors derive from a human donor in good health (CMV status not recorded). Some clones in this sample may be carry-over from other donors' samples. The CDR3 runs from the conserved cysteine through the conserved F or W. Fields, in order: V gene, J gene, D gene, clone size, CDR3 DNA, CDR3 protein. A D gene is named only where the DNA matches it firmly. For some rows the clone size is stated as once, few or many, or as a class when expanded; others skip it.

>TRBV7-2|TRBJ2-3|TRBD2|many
TGTGCCAGCAGCTTAGATCCAGCGGGGGTGACAGATACGCAGTATTTT
CASSLDPAGVTDTQYF
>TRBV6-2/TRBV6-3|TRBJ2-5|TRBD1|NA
TGTGCCAGCAGCCCCTTGAGGGGGCAGGTGACCCAGTACTTC
CASSPLRGQVTQYF
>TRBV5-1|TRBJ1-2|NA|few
NA
CASSILVMEGANYGYTF
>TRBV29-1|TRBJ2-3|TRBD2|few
TGCAGCGCCGGGACTAGCGGGGGCCAAGGGGATACGCAGTATTTT
CSAGTSGGQGDTQYF
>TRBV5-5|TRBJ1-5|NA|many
TGTGCCAGCAGCTTGGAGGACTTGGGACCAGGGTCCATCAATCAGCCCCAGCATTTT
CASSLEDLGPGSINQPQHF
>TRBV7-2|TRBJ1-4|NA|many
TGTGCCAGCAGCTATTTATTATCGAACCCCGATGAAAAACTGTTTTTT
CASSYLLSNPDEKLFF
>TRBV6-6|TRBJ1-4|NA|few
TGTGCCAGCAGTTATAACACCGCAACTAATGAAAAACTGTTTTTT
CASSYNTATNEKLFF
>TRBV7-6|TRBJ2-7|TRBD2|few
TGTGCCAGCAGCTCAAGCGGGGCAAGGGTCTACGAGCAGTACTTC
CASSSSGARVYEQYF
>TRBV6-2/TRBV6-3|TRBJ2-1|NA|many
TGTGCCAGCAGTTATGGGAGGTACAATGAGCAGTTCTTC
CASSYGRYNEQFF
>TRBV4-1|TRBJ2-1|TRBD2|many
TGCGCCAGCAGCCCCACCTTAGCGGGTCTATTCAATGAGCAGTTCTTC
CASSPTLAGLFNEQFF
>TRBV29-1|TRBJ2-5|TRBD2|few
TGCAGCGCCGAGGGACTAGCGGGGGGTGGAGAGACCCAGTACTTC
CSAEGLAGGGETQYF
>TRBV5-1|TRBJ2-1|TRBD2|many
TGCGCCAGCAGCAACTACGGACTAGCGGGGGGTGTCGATGAGCAGTTCTTC
CASSNYGLAGGVDEQFF
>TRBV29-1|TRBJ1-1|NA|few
TGCAGCGTTTTTGGGCAGGACCCGAACACTGAAGCTTTCTTT
CSVFGQDPNTEAFF
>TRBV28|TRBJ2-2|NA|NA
TGTGCCAGCAGTCCGATTAGGTCCCTAAACACCGGGGAGCTGTTTTTT
CASSPIRSLNTGELFF
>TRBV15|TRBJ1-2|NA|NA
TGTGCCACCAGCAGAGATCGGGAGAGTCGTCATGGCTACACCTTC
CATSRDRESRHGYTF
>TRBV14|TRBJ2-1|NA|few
TGTGCCAGCAGCCAAGGAGAAGGTGGACTCAGAGCCTACAATGAGCAGTTCTTC
CASSQGEGGLRAYNEQFF
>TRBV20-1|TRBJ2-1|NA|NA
TGCAGTGCTAGGGACCTGACAGGATCGGTCATGGGTGAGCAGTTCTTC
CSARDLTGSVMGEQFF
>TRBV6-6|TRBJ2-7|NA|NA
TGTGCCAGCAGTTACGTCCAGGGTTTCACCTACGAGCAGTACTTC
CASSYVQGFTYEQYF
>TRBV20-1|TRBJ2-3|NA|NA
TGCAGTGCTCACATGGCCCGTGATACGCAGTATTTT
CSAHMARDTQYF
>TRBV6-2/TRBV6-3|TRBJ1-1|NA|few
TGTGCCAGCTCGGGACTTACCTCTCTTGCTTTCTTT
CASSGLTSLAFF
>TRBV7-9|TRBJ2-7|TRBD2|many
TGTGCCAGCAGCCCGCCCCGCGGGGGGGGCCACTACGAGCAGTACTTC
CASSPPRGGGHYEQYF
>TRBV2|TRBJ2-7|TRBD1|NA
TGTGCCAGCAGTGAAGGTCCGGGACAGAGCTCCTACGAGCAGTACTTC
CASSEGPGQSSYEQYF
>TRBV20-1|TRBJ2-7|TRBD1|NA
TGCAGTGCCGAAGGACAGGGGCGGTCGTCGGCCTACGAGCAGTACTTC
CSAEGQGRSSAYEQYF
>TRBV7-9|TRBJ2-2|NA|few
TGTGCCAGCAGCTTAGGTTCCGGCGTCAAGGGGCTGTTTTTT
CASSLGSGVKGLFF
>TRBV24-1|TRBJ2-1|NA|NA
TGTGCCACCGAGGGGGACAATGAGCAGTTCTTC
CATEGDNEQFF
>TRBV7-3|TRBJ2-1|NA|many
TGTGCCAGCAGCTTGGGGGGGGGCCTGTCCTTC
CASSLGGGLSF
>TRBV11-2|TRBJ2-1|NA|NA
TGTGCCAGCAGAGATAACTCCTTAAGCTCCTACAATGAGCAGTTCTTC
CASRDNSLSSYNEQFF
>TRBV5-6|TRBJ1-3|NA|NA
TGTGCCAGCAGCTTGCCGAATCCTGGAAACACCATATATTTT
CASSLPNPGNTIYF
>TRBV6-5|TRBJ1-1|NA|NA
TGTGCCAGCAGTTACGGGGTAAGGGGGATGAACACTGAAGCTTTCTTT
CASSYGVRGMNTEAFF
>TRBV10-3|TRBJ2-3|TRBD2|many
TGTGCCATCCGGGAGGAGGGGTCCACAGATACGCAGTATTTT
CAIREEGSTDTQYF
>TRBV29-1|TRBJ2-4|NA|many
TGCAGCGTTGCCGGGGACGGGAACATTCAGTACTTC
CSVAGDGNIQYF
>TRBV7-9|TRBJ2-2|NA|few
TGTGCCAGCCCGGACGGTCGGGCCGGGGAGCTGTTTTTT
CASPDGRAGELFF
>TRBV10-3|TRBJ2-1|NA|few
TGTGCCATCAGTGTTTCAGGTTACAATGAGCAGTTCTTC
CAISVSGYNEQFF
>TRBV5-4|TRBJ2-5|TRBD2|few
TGTGCCAGCAGCTTCCTGACCGGGACTAGCGCCGAAGAGACCCAGTACTTC
CASSFLTGTSAEETQYF
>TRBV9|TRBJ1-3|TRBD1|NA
TGTGCCAGCAGGCGACAGGGGTCGAGGAAATCTGGAAACACCATATATTTT
CASRRQGSRKSGNTIYF
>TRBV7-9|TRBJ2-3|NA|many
TGTGCCAGCCTGGGGGATACGCAGTATTTT
CASLGDTQYF
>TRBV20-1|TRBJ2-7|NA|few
TGCAGTGCTAGAGATCGTGGCATCGGCTACGAGCAGTACTTC
CSARDRGIGYEQYF
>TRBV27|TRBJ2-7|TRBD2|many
TGTGCCAGCAGTAGCGGGGGCTACGAGCAGTACTTC
CASSSGGYEQYF
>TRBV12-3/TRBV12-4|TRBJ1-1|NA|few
TGTGCCAGCAGTTTAGGAGCACGGGGGATCCCTGAAGCTTTCTTT
CASSLGARGIPEAFF
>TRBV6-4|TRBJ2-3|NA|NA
TGTGCCAGAGGCCGTCTAGCTCCTAGCACAGATACGCAGTATTTT
CARGRLAPSTDTQYF
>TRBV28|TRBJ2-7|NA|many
TGTGCCAGCAGTTTTATGGGGAACCCCTCCTACGAGCAGTACTTC
CASSFMGNPSYEQYF